This T cell receptor (beta chain) is from a study of shared clonotypes between healthy human individuals. The ends lost 5 bases at V and 7 bases at J; junction bases unmatched: 5. CDR3 length: 14 residues. CDR1 is MNHEY and CDR2 is SVGAGI in the germline V gene. The repertoire was sequenced with immunoSEQ multiplex PCR; TCRdb's copy has only in-frame clones and lacks some. The sample gives about 820,000 clones, 80% to 95% of which show up once; approximately 25% is in the top ten. CD45RO-negative cells were positively selected for CCR7, leaving out terminally differentiated effector memory CD45RA+ cells.

The chain joins TRBV6-5 to TRBJ1-4, with TRBD1 identical over 9 bases. This TCR came from a man younger than 40 in good health. Sequencing was done on a sample of naive CD8+ T cells sorted from blood. The DNA of the CDR3 is TGTGCCAGCAGTCCCGACAGGGGGAGTGAAAAACTGTTTTTT. Encoded protein: CASSPDRGSEKLFF.